Below, 23 T cell receptor beta chains from the same sample are listed, as sequenced in a study of T cells in localized non-small cell lung cancer. Libraries were prepared by immunoSEQ multiplex PCR; TCRdb keeps only in-frame clonotypes and omits some of them. The table lists roughly 30,000 clones, roughly 86% of them singletons. This sample comprised peripheral blood, obtained before any cancer treatment. These receptors all come from a woman aged 35 to 69 with stage I lung adenocarcinoma.

The chain uses TRBV18 and TRBJ1-3; D remains ambiguous. The CDR3 has 15 residues. The V and J ends lost 0 bases and 2 bases respectively, with 8 bases between them. From germline, CDR1 is KGHSH and CDR2 LQKENI. CDR3 residues: CASSPPQGTGNTIYF. CDR3 DNA: TGTGCCAGCTCACCACCGCAAGGAACTGGAAACACCATATATTTT. Filled out from reference TRBV18 and TRBJ1-3, the complete variable domain reads NAGVMQNPRHLVRRRGQEARLRCSPMKGHSHVYWYRQLPEEGLKFMVYLQKENIIDESGMPKERFSAEFPKEGPSILRIQQVVRGDSAAYFCASSPPQGTGNTIYFGEGSWLTVV.

V and J are TRBV7-9 and TRBJ1-2, with D hard to call. The germline V gene has CDR1 SEHNR and CDR2 FQNEAQ (reference sequence). V lost 8 bases and J 2 bases, leaving 12 bases between the germline ends. The length of the CDR3 is 13 residues. The CDR3 DNA follows: TGTGCCAGCGCCGAGGAGGTGAACTATGGCTACACCTTC. Its protein is CASAEEVNYGYTF.

The V call is TRBV14, the J call TRBJ1-3; D unclear. CDR1 is SGHDN and CDR2 is FVKESK in the germline V gene. V lost 6 bases and J 4 bases, leaving 16 bases between the germline ends. This CDR3 is 15 amino acids long. CDR3 sequence (DNA): TGTGCCAGCAGTCCGACGCTCGGTTGGGGAAACACCATATATTTT. As protein: CASSPTLGWGNTIYF.

In this sample, this clone turned up once. The gene calls are TRBV19 and TRBJ2-3; D is perhaps TRBD1 or TRBD2 (6 bases each). This CDR3 comprises 16 residues. Trimming cost V 4 bases and J 3 bases, with 17 bases left between them. Germline CDR1 is LNHDA and CDR2 is SQIVND (reference sequence). In nucleotides, the CDR3 is TGTGCCAGTAGTACCCTGGGGGGCCGGAGGACAGATACGCAGTATTTT. Translation: CASSTLGGRRTDTQYF.

The chain combines TRBV5-4 with TRBJ2-7; maybe TRBD2 (5 bases). Germline V lookup: CDR1 SGHNT, CDR2 YYREEE (reference sequence). There are 15 residues in the CDR3. With 4 bases removed from V and 3 bases from J, the gap between germline ends came to 17 bases. The chain's CDR3 is CASSPDPEGDYEQYF. The DNA for the CDR3 is TGTGCCAGCAGCCCCGATCCAGAGGGCGACTACGAGCAGTACTTC.

This clone is categorized as medium-sized. The chain combines TRBV6-1 with TRBJ1-3; tentatively, D is TRBD1 (6 bases). Germline-derived CDR1 and CDR2 are MNHNS and SASEGT. The CDR3 spans 15 residues. Trimming removed 4 bases at V and 3 bases at J, with 13 bases between. CDR3 sequence (DNA): TGTGCCAGCAGTGCTACAGGGTTTGGTGGAAACACCATATATTTT. Encoded protein: CASSATGFGGNTIYF.

The rearrangement links TRBV19 to TRBJ2-5, with D possibly matching TRBD1 (5 bases). This CDR3 has 13 residues. Trimming pared 5 bases from V and 5 bases from J, leaving 12 bases between. Germline V gene sequence: CDR1 LNHDA, CDR2 SQIVND (reference sequence). The DNA for the CDR3 is TGTGCCAGTAGTGAGTCAGGGCCGGAGACCCAGTACTTC. The encoded protein is CASSESGPETQYF.

The chain links TRBV7-2 to TRBJ1-2; D is unresolved. Germline-derived CDR1 and CDR2 are SGHTA and FQGNSA. V was shortened by 3 bases and J by 5 bases, with 13 bases between the two germline ends. This CDR3 spans 14 amino acids. The CDR3: CASSFERTLYGYTF. CDR3 nucleotides: TGTGCCAGCAGCTTCGAAAGGACGCTTTATGGCTACACCTTC.

This chain joins TRBV6-4 and TRBJ2-7; D remains unclear. V gave up 3 bases and J gave up 4 bases, with 16 bases separating them. CDR3 length equals 15 residues. Germline-derived CDR1 and CDR2 are MRHNA and SNTAGT. CDR3 nucleotides: TGTGCCAGCAGTGAAAAGGCCGGGTCTCCTTACGAGCAGTACTTC. The encoded protein is CASSEKAGSPYEQYF.

The CDR3 spells CASSISSGSSYEQYF. CDR3 bases: TGTGCCAGCAGTATTAGTAGCGGGAGCTCCTACGAGCAGTACTTC. The rearrangement uses TRBV5-4 and TRBJ2-7, with 9 bases matching TRBD2. With 5 bases clipped from V and 0 bases from J, the junction kept 6 bases outside the gene matches. Germline lookup yields CDR1 SGHNT and CDR2 YYREEE (reference sequence). This CDR3 has 15 residues.

The V and J genes are TRBV10-3 and TRBJ2-7; 7 positions agree with TRBD1. This CDR3 is built from 12 residues. Germline assignment: CDR1 ENHRY and CDR2 SYGVKD. Germline trimming cut 6 bases from V and 5 bases from J; bases unmatched to any gene: 4. For the CDR3, the DNA is TGTGCCATCAGACTGGGGACAGACGAGCAGTACTTC. Protein: CAIRLGTDEQYF.

J is TRBJ2-5 and V is TRBV11-2; D possibly uses TRBD1 or TRBD2 (5 bases each). From germline, CDR1 is SGHAT and CDR2 FQNNGV. V lost 5 bases, J lost 7 bases, and 26 bases lay in between. This CDR3 region has 17 residues. For the CDR3, the DNA is TGTGCCAGCAGCCCTAGCAGAGGGGCCATGACGGATAGGACCCAGTACTTC. Protein product: CASSPSRGAMTDRTQYF.

The gene calls are TRBV14 and TRBJ2-3, with D possibly matching TRBD1 (5 bases). V lost 4 bases and J 0 bases, leaving 8 bases between the germline ends. Germline lookup yields CDR1 SGHDN and CDR2 FVKESK. The CDR3 contains 14 residues. The CDR3 nucleotides read TGTGCCAGCAGCCCAGGGTTTAGCACAGATACGCAGTATTTT. It codes for CASSPGFSTDTQYF.

The V call is TRBV2, the J call TRBJ2-7; D is unclear. The V gene lost 8 bases and the J gene lost 3 bases, with 5 bases spanning the gap. The CDR3 has 10 amino acids. Per the germline V gene, CDR1 is SNHLY and CDR2 is FYNNEI. CDR3 coding DNA: TGTGCCAGCCAGAGCTACGAGCAGTACTTC. This gives the protein CASQSYEQYF.

The chain has TRBV27 and TRBJ2-5; 7 positions match TRBD2. V gave up 7 bases and J gave up 5 bases; unmatched junction bases: 10. Germline V CDR1 and CDR2: MNHEY, SMNVEV (reference sequence). The CDR3 contains 14 residues. CDR3 sequence reads: CASTGRGEPETQYF. The CDR3 DNA is TGTGCCAGCACGGGACGGGGGGAGCCGGAGACCCAGTACTTC.

The V call is TRBV4-1, the J call TRBJ1-1, with a possible D match to TRBD1 (5 bases). Germline assignment: CDR1 MGHRA and CDR2 YSYEKL. The CDR3 has 15 amino acids. Trimming stripped 4 bases from V and 4 bases from J, with 16 bases between. CDR3 region: CASSPLPGAFTEAFF. In DNA, the CDR3 is TGCGCCAGCAGCCCGCTACCCGGGGCGTTCACTGAAGCTTTCTTT.

This clone was observed a few times. The gene calls are TRBV4-3 and TRBJ1-6, with D possibly matching TRBD1 (6 bases). This CDR3 spans 15 amino acids. Trimming removed 1 base at V and 6 bases at J, with 10 bases between. Germline CDR1 and CDR2: LGHNA and YSLEER. CDR3 nucleotides: TGCGCCAGCAGCCAAGGGACAGCTGCTAATTCACCCCTCCACTTT. Translation gives CASSQGTAANSPLHF.

This rearrangement joins TRBV7-6 to TRBJ2-2; TRBD1 is a possible D gene (6 bases). Germline assignment: CDR1 SGHVS and CDR2 FNYEAQ. The CDR3 covers 14 residues. The ends were cut back, 3 bases at V and 5 bases at J, with 10 bases in the middle. CDR3 bases: TGTGCCAGCAGCTTTCAGGGGATAACCGGGGAGCTGTTTTTT. Protein product: CASSFQGITGELFF.

This clone has only one observation. This sequence joins TRBV18 and TRBJ1-5; no clear D. The germline CDR1 and CDR2 sequences are KGHSH and LQKENI. CDR3 size: 14 residues. Between the trimmed V and J ends, which lost 2 bases and 2 bases, there was a span of 7 bases. The CDR3 protein is CASSPSQGNQPQHF. The CDR3 coding sequence is TGTGCCAGCTCACCAAGCCAGGGCAATCAGCCCCAGCATTTT.

A single count supports this clone. The chain uses TRBV7-6 and TRBJ1-4; 9 bases align to TRBD1. The length of the CDR3 is 14 residues. Looked up from germline, CDR1 is SGHVS and CDR2 is FNYEAQ. V lost 5 bases, J lost 8 bases, and 6 bases stayed unmatched. CDR3 residues: CASSPRTGVEKLFF. CDR3 DNA: TGTGCCAGCAGCCCACGGACAGGGGTCGAAAAACTGTTTTTT.

The chain couples TRBV9 to TRBJ1-5, with D maybe TRBD1 (5 bases). The CDR3 is made up of 14 amino acids. V was shortened by 0 bases and J by 4 bases, with 8 bases between the two germline ends. CDR1 and CDR2 (germline): SGDLS, YYNGEE. CDR3 in DNA: TGTGCCAGCAGCGTAGATGACAGAAATCAGCCCCAGCATTTT. Residues: CASSVDDRNQPQHF.

The chain couples TRBV5-4 to TRBJ1-2; 8 nucleotides agree with TRBD1. Germline loops: CDR1 SGHNT, CDR2 YYREEE (reference sequence). The V gene end was trimmed by 4 bases and the J gene end by 5 bases; junction bases not matched to a gene: 13. The CDR3 is made up of 16 amino acids. The CDR3 DNA is TGTGCCAGCAGCCCCCCAGGACAGGGTATTCGTTATGGCTACACCTTC. This gives the protein CASSPPGQGIRYGYTF.

Comment on this clone: A read error may produce the germline difference seen at one junction end. This rearrangement joins TRBV2 to TRBJ2-2, with a weak D call TRBD2 (7 bases). The CDR3 is 12 residues long. CDR1 and CDR2 (germline): SNHLY, FYNNEI. CDR3 nucleotides: TGTGCCGGCACCGTAGGGGGGGCAAACCCCCGTTTT. This sequence encodes CAGTVGGANPRF.